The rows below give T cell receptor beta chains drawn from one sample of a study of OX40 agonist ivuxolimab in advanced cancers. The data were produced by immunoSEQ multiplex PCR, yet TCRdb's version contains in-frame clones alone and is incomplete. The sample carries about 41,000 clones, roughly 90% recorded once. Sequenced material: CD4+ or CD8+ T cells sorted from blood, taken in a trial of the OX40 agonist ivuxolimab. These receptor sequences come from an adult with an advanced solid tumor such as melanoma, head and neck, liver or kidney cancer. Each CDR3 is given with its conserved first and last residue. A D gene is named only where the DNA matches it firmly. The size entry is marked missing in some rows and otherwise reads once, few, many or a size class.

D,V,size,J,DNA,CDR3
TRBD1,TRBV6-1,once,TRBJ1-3,TGTGCCAGCAGTGAAGGGCAGGGGGCTTCTGGAAACACCATATATTTT,CASSEGQGASGNTIYF
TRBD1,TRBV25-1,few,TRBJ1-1,TGTGCCAGCAGTGAATTGGGACAGGGCATGAACACTGAAGCTTTCTTT,CASSELGQGMNTEAFF
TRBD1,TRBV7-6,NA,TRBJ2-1,TGTGCCAGCAGCTCCACTTCGGGGACAGGACAGTTCTTC,CASSSTSGTGQFF
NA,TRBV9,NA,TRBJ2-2,TGTGCCAGCAGCGCCCGACAGCCCGGGGAGCTGTTTTTT,CASSARQPGELFF
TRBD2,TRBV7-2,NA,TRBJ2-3,TGTGCCAGCAGCCGCAGCGGGGGGAATACGCAGTATTTT,CASSRSGGNTQYF
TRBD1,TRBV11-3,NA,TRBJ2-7,TGTGCCAGCAGCTTAAGGACAGGCGAGTCCTACGAGCAGTACTTC,CASSLRTGESYEQYF
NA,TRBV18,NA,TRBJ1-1,TGTGCCAGCTCACCACGGGGGAATTTGGTGAACACTGAAGCTTTCTTT,CASSPRGNLVNTEAFF
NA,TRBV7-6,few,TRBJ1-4,TGTGCCAGCAGCGACAGTGGGGCCTATAATGAAAAACTGTTTTTT,CASSDSGAYNEKLFF
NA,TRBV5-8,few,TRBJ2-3,TGTGCCAGCAGCAGCAGCGGTGCTAGTAACACAGATACGCAGTATTTT,CASSSSGASNTDTQYF
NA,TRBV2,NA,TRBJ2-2,TGTGCCAGCAACAGGGAGGGACCCGGGGAGCTGTTTTTT,CASNREGPGELFF
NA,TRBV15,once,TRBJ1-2,TGTGCCACCAGCAGAGATACAGCTATCTATGGCTACACCTTC,CATSRDTAIYGYTF
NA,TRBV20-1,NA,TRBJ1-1,TGCAGTGCGGGTTTGAACACTGAAGCTTTCTTT,CSAGLNTEAFF
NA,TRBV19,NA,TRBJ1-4,TGTGCCAGTAGTATAGCTTCGCGGGCCCCAACTAATGAAAAACTGTTTTTT,CASSIASRAPTNEKLFF
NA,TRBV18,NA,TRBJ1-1,TGTGCCAGCTCACAGGCGATACAGGGTGGGACTGAAGCTTTCTTT,CASSQAIQGGTEAFF
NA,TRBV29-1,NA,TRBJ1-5,TGCAGCGTCCGGGACACAAATCAGCCCCAGCATTTT,CSVRDTNQPQHF
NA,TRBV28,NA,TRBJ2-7,TGTGCCAGCAGTTTAAGGGGTTACGAGCAGTACTTC,CASSLRGYEQYF
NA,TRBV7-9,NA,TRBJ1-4,TGTGCCAGCAGCACACGGGGGCCAACTAATGAAAAACTGTTTTTT,CASSTRGPTNEKLFF
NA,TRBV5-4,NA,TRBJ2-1,TGTGCCAGCAGCTTGGCCCCTTACAATGAGCAGTTCTTC,CASSLAPYNEQFF
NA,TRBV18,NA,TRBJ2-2,TGTGCCAGCTCGTCGGCACTTACAAACACCGGGGAGCTGTTTTTT,CASSSALTNTGELFF
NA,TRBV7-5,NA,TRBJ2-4,TGTGTCAGAAGCACCCAGGCATCAAACATTCAGTACTTC,CVRSTQASNIQYF
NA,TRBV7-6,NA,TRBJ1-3,TGTGCCAGCAGCTTAGGGGGGAACTCTGGAAACACCATATATTTT,CASSLGGNSGNTIYF
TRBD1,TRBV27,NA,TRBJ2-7,TGTGCCAGCAGTTTATCCTGGGACAGCCCCTACGAGCAGTACTTC,CASSLSWDSPYEQYF
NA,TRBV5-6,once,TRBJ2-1,TGTGCCAGCAGCTTGGCGGCAGCTAATACAAACAATGAGCAGTTCTTC,CASSLAAANTNNEQFF
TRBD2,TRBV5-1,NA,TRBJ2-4,TGCGCCAGCAGCCCGGGACTAGCGACAGGGATTTCTAACATTCAGTACTTC,CASSPGLATGISNIQYF
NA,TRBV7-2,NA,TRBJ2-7,TGTGCCAGCAGCTTTATGGGTGATTCCTACGAGCAGTACTTC,CASSFMGDSYEQYF
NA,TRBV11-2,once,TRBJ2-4,TGTGCCAGCAGCGCCTCCGGGGCCCGGAACATTCAGTACTTC,CASSASGARNIQYF
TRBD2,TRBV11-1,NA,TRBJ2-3,TGTGCCAGCAGACCTCTAGCGGGGGTTAGCACAGATACGCAGTATTTT,CASRPLAGVSTDTQYF
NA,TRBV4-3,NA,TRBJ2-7,TGCGCCAGCAGCCAGGCGAGGCTCCCCCCATACGAGCAGTACTTC,CASSQARLPPYEQYF
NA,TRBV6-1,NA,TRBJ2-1,TGTGCCAGCAGTGCGCGAACAGGGTTCTCCTACAATGAGCAGTTCTTC,CASSARTGFSYNEQFF
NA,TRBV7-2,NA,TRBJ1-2,TGTGCCAGCAGCTTAGCGCAAGGGGAAGGCGGCTACACCTTC,CASSLAQGEGGYTF
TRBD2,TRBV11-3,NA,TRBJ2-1,TGTGCCAGCAGCTTCGGACTAGCGGGGAGAAATGAGCAGTTCTTC,CASSFGLAGRNEQFF
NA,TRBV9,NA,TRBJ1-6,TGTGCCAGCAGCGCCCCCCCGGGGGGAACCTATTCACCCCTCCACTTT,CASSAPPGGTYSPLHF
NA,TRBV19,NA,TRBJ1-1,TGTGCCAGTAAGGAACAGGGTGGGAGTAACACTGAAGCTTTCTTT,CASKEQGGSNTEAFF
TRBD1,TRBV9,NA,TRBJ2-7,TGTGCCAGCAGCGCGGGACAGGGGGCGGTGGAGCAGTACTTC,CASSAGQGAVEQYF
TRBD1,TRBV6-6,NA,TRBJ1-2,TGTGCCAGCAGTTACTCGACAGGGGGGGACTATGGCTACACCTTC,CASSYSTGGDYGYTF
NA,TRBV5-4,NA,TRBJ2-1,TGTGCCCTCAGTGGACAGCAGGAGCAGTTCTTC,CALSGQQEQFF
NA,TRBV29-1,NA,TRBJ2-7,TGCAGCGTTGAAGATCAGCAGGGGATAGGCGAGCAGTACTTC,CSVEDQQGIGEQYF
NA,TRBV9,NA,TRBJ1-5,TGTGCCAGCAGCGAGGGTGATACGCCCCAGCATTTT,CASSEGDTPQHF
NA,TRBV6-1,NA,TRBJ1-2,TGTGCCAGTACAAACCCGGACCGATCCTATGGCTACACCTTC,CASTNPDRSYGYTF
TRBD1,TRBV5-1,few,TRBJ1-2,TGCGCCAGCAGCCGCCCCGGACAGGGGGAGCGATCCAACTATGGCTACACCTTC,CASSRPGQGERSNYGYTF
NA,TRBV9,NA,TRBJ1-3,TGTGCCAGCAGCGGCAGGCAAGTCTCTGGAAACACCATATATTTT,CASSGRQVSGNTIYF
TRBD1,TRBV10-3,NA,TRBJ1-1,TGTGCCATCAGCCCAGGGGGCACTGAAGCTTTCTTT,CAISPGGTEAFF
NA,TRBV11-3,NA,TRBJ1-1,TGTGCCAGCAGCTTAAGAGGGGGACTGAGGGGGACTGAAGCTTTCTTT,CASSLRGGLRGTEAFF
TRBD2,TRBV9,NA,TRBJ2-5,TGTGCCAGCAGCGTAGGGGGTCTAGCGGGTCAAGAGACCCGGTACTTC,CASSVGGLAGQETRYF
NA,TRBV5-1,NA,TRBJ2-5,TGCGCCAGCAGCTTTACAGGCCCCCAAGAGACCCAGTACTTC,CASSFTGPQETQYF
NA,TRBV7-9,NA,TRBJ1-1,TGTGCCAGCAGCTTAATCTTGGGGGGAGGGACTGAAGCTTTCTTT,CASSLILGGGTEAFF
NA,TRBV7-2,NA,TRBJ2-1,TGTGCCAGCACCACGCGGGTGTTGGGTGAGCAGTTCTTC,CASTTRVLGEQFF
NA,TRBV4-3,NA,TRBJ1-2,TGCGCCAGCAGCCAAGACAGGGCTTACTATGGCTACACCTTC,CASSQDRAYYGYTF
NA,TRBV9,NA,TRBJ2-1,TGTGCCAGCAGCGTAGGAGGGGGGGATAATGAGCAGTTCTTC,CASSVGGGDNEQFF
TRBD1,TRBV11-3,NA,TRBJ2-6,TGTGCCAGCAGCCGAGAGGCAGGGGGCGCCGGTGGGGCCAACGTCCTGACTTTC,CASSREAGGAGGANVLTF
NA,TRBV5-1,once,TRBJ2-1,TGCGCCAGCAGCCCGGGTAACTCCTACAATGAGCAGTTCTTC,CASSPGNSYNEQFF
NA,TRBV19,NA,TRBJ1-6,TGTGCCAGTAGTATATCAGGTAGAACCTATAATTCACCCCTCCACTTT,CASSISGRTYNSPLHF
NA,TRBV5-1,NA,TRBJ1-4,TGCGCCAGCAGCTTGGACACGAGATTGGAAAAACTGTTTTTT,CASSLDTRLEKLFF
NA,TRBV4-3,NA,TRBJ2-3,TGCGCCAGCCCCCCCAGGAGGCCAGATACGCAGTATTTT,CASPPRRPDTQYF
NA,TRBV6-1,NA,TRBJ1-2,TGTGCCAGCAGTGAAACAGAAGACTATGGCTACACCTTC,CASSETEDYGYTF
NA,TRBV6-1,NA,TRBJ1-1,TGTGCCAGCAGTGGAACCAGGGATACTGAAGCTTTCTTT,CASSGTRDTEAFF
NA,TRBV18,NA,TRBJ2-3,TGTGCCAGCTCAGACACAGAAGATACGCAGTATTTT,CASSDTEDTQYF
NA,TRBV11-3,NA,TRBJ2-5,TGTGCCAGCAGTCCGACTGGGAGCGACCAGTACTTC,CASSPTGSDQYF
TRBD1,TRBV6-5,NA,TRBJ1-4,TGTGCCGTGGGGGGGACAGGCGTAGCTAATGAAAAACTGTTTTTT,CAVGGTGVANEKLFF
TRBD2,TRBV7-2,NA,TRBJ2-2,TGTGCCAGCAGTCCAGGCGGGGGGCACACCGGGGAGCTGTTTTTT,CASSPGGGHTGELFF